The clone carrying this T cell receptor (beta chain) was detected only a few times. Its antigen is unidentified. Orbital computed tomography, thyroid ultrasound, serum thyroxine and TRAb, and clinical symptoms together informed the diagnoses. The data stem from a study of T cells in Graves' hyperthyroidism and ophthalmopathy. About the study: Before treatment of any kind, peripheral blood was taken at initial diagnosis. Study results and caveats: The blood repertoire included most of the expanded thyroid clonotypes above 0.001. Model predictions of ophthalmopathy came a median around 6.5 months before onset.

Germline loops: CDR1 SGDLS, CDR2 YYNGEE. V was clipped by 4 bases and J by 4 bases; unmatched bases: 9. CDR3 size: 15 residues. Researchers amplified the TCR beta CDR3 regions from RNA transcripts. In the first-round RT-PCR of the TCR CDR3, the HTBI primer set was used. TCRdb reanalysed the multiplex PCR reads using MiXCR and keeps one entry per CDR3 protein. Here the sample spans hundreds of thousands of distinct CDR3 sequences, around 38% being singletons. The receptor comes from a man aged 18 to 30 with Graves' hyperthyroidism. The sequenced sample was blood. The chain employs TRBV9 and TRBJ2-7, with 9 nucleotides matching TRBD2. The CDR3 sequence: CASSSLGLARYEQYF. The CDR3, as DNA: TGTGCCAGCAGCTCTTTGGGACTAGCCCGTTACGAGCAGTACTTC. The variable domain in full, with the rest retrieved from reference TRBV9 and TRBJ2-7, is DSGVTQTPKHLITATGQRVTLRCSPRSGDLSVYWYQQSLDQGLQFLIQYYNGEERAKGNILERFSAQQFPDLHSELNLSSLELGDSALYFCASSSLGLARYEQYFGPGTRLTVT.